The sequence of this TCR beta chain was determined in a study of T cells in Graves' hyperthyroidism and ophthalmopathy. The TCR beta CDR3 regions underwent amplification using RNA transcripts as the source. First-round RT-PCR with HTBI primers amplified the TCR CDR3 region. Each CDR3 protein gets one entry after TCRdb re-called the multiplex PCR reads with MiXCR. The sample has about 260,000 distinct CDR3 sequences, less than 30% seen once. Germline loops: CDR1 MNHEY, CDR2 SMNVEV (reference sequence). Trimming cost V 5 bases and J 1 base, with 14 bases left between them. The CDR3 consists of 15 residues.

Material for sequencing was blood. The chain combines TRBV27 with TRBJ2-5; tentatively, D is TRBD2 (6 bases). This receptor was taken from a man aged 35-49 years with Graves' hyperthyroidism that later progressed to Graves' ophthalmopathy. CDR3 sequence: CASSQRGNLQETQYF. DNA for the CDR3: TGTGCCAGCAGTCAACGGGGGAACCTCCAAGAGACCCAGTACTTC.